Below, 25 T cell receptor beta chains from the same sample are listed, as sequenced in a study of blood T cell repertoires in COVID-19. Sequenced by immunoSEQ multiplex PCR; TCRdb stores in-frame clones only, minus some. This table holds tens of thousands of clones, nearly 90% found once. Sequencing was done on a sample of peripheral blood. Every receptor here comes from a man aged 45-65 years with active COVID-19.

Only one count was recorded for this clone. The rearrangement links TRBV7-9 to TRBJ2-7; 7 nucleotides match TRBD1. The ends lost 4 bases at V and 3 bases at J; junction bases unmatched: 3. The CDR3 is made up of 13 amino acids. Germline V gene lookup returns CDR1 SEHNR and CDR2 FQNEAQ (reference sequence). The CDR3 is CASSSGQSYEQYF. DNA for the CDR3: TGTGCCAGCAGCTCGGGACAGAGCTACGAGCAGTACTTC.

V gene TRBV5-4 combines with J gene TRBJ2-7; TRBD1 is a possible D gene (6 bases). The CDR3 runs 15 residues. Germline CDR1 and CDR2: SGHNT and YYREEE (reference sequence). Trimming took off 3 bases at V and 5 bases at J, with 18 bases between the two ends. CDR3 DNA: TGTGCCAGCAGCTCGCCCCACAGGGTGCCCCACGAGCAGTACTTC. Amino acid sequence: CASSSPHRVPHEQYF.

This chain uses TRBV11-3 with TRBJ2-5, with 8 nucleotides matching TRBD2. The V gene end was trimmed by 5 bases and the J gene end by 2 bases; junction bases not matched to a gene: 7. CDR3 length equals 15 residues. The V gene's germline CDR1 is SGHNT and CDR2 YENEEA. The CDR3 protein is CASSPAGGAQETQYF. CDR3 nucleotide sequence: TGTGCCAGCAGCCCCGCCGGGGGGGCGCAAGAGACCCAGTACTTC.

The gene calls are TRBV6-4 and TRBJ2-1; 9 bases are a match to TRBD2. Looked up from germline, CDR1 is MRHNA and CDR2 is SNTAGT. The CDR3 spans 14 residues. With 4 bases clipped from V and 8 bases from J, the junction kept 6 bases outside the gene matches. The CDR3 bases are TGTGCCAGCAGTGGTGCGGGGGGGCCTTATGAGCAGTTCTTC. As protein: CASSGAGGPYEQFF.

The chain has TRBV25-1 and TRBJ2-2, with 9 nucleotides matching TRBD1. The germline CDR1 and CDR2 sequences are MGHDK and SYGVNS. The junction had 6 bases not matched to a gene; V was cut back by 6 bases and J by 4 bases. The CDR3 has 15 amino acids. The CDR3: CASRWGQGVTGELFF. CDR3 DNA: TGTGCCAGCAGGTGGGGACAGGGAGTCACCGGGGAGCTGTTTTTT. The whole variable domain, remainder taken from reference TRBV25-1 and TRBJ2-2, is EADIYQTPRYLVIGTGKKITLECSQTMGHDKMYWYQQDPGMELHLIHYSYGVNSTEKGDLSSESTVSRIRTEHFPLTLESARPSHTSQYLCASRWGQGVTGELFFGEGSRLTVL.

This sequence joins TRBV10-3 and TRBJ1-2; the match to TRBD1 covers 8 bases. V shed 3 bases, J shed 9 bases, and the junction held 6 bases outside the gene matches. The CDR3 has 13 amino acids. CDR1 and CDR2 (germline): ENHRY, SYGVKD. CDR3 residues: CAISEPTGESYTF. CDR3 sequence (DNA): TGTGCCATCAGTGAACCGACAGGGGAGAGCTACACCTTC.

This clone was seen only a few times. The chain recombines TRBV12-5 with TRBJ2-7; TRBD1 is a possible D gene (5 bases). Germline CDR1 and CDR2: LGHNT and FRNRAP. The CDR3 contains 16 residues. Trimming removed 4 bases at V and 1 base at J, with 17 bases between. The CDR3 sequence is CASGSTRSGLSYEQYF. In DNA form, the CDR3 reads TGTGCTAGTGGTTCGACCCGATCAGGGTTGTCCTACGAGCAGTACTTC.

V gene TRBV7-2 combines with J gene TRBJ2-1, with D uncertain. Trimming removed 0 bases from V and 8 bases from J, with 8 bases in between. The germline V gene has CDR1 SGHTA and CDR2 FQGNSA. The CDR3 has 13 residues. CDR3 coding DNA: TGTGCCAGCAGCTTAGCTAGTTTCTATGAGCAGTTCTTC. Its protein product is CASSLASFYEQFF. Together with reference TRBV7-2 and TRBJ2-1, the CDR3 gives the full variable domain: GAGVSQSPSNKVTEKGKDVELRCDPISGHTALYWYRQSLGQGLEFLIYFQGNSAPDKSGLPSDRFSAERTGGSVSTLTIQRTQQEDSAVYLCASSLASFYEQFFGPGTRLTVL.

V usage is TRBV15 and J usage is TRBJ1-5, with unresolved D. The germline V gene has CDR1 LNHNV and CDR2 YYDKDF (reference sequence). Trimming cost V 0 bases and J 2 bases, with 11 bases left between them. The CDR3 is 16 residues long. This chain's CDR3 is CATSRDIGLGNQPQHF. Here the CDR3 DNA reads TGTGCCACCAGCAGAGACATCGGGTTGGGCAATCAGCCCCAGCATTTT.

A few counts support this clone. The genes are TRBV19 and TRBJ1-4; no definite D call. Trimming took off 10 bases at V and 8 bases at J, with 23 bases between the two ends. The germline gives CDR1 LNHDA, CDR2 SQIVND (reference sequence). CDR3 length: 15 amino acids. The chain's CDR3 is CATLGVGESYEKLFF. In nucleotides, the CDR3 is TGTGCCACCTTGGGCGTAGGCGAGTCTTACGAAAAACTGTTTTTT.

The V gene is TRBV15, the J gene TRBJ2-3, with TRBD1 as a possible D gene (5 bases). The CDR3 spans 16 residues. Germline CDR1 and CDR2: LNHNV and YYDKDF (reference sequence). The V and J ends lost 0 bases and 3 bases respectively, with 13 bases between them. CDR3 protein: CATSRDGQGSTDTQYF. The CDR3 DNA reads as TGTGCCACCAGCAGAGATGGGCAGGGATCGACAGATACGCAGTATTTT.

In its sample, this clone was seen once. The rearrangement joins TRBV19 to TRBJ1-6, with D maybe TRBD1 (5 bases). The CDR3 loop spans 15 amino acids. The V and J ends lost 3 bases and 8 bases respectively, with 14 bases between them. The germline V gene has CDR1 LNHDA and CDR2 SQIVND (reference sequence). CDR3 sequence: CASSIGWGRDSPLHF. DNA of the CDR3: TGTGCCAGTAGTATTGGGTGGGGCCGGGATTCACCCCTCCACTTT.

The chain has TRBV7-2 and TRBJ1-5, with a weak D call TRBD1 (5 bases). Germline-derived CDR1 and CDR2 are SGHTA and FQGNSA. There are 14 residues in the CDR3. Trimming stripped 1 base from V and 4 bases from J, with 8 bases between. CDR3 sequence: CASSLERGNQPQHF. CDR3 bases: TGTGCCAGCAGCTTAGAGCGGGGGAATCAGCCCCAGCATTTT.

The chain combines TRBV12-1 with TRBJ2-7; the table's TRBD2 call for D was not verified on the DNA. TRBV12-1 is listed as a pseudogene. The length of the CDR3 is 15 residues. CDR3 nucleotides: TGTGCCAGCAGCTTTGCGGACGGGGGGCAGCTTGAGCAGTACTTC. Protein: CASSFADGGQLEQYF.

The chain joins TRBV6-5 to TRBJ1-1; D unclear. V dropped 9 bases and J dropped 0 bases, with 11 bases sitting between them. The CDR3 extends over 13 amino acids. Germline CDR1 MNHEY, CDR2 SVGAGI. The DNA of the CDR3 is TGTGCCAGTTTGTTTAACTTGAACACTGAAGCTTTCTTT. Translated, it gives CASLFNLNTEAFF.

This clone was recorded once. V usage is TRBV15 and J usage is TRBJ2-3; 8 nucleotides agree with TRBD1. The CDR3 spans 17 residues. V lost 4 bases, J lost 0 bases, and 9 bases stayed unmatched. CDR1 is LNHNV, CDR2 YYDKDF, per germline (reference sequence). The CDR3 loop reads CATSNPGGRVSTDTQYF. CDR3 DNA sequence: TGTGCCACCAGCAACCCAGGGGGCCGGGTCAGCACAGATACGCAGTATTTT.

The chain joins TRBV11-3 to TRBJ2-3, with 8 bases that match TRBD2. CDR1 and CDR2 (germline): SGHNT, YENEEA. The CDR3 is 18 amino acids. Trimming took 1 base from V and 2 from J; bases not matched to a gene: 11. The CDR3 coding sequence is TGTGCCAGCAGCTTAGGGGCAGCGGGGGACCTCCCCACAGATACGCAGTATTTT. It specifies CASSLGAAGDLPTDTQYF.

CDR3 residues: CASSPRDRYRNQPQHF. CDR3 DNA sequence: TGTGCCAGTAGCCCTCGAGACAGGTATCGCAATCAGCCCCAGCATTTT. The chain couples TRBV19 to TRBJ1-5, with D perhaps matching TRBD1 (6 bases). The germline V and J ends were trimmed by 6 bases and 2 bases, with 17 bases remaining between them. The V gene's germline CDR1 is LNHDA and CDR2 SQIVND (reference sequence). CDR3 size: 16 residues. Full variable domain (remainder filled in from reference TRBV19 and TRBJ1-5): DGGITQSPKYLFRKEGQNVTLSCEQNLNHDAMYWYRQDPGQGLRLIYYSQIVNDFQKGDIAEGYSVSREKKESFPLTVTSAQKNPTAFYLCASSPRDRYRNQPQHFGDGTRLSIL.

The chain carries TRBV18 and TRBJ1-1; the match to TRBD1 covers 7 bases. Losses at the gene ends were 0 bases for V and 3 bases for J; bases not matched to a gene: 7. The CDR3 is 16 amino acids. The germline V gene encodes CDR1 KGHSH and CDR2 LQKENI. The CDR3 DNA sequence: TGTGCCAGCTCACCACCCGGGAGGGGGCGGGACACTGAAGCTTTCTTT. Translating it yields CASSPPGRGRDTEAFF.

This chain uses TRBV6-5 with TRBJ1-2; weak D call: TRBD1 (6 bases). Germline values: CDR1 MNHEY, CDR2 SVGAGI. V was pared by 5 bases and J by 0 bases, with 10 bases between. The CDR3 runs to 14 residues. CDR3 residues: CASSIQGANYGYTF. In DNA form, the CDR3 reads TGTGCCAGCAGTATACAGGGAGCTAACTATGGCTACACCTTC.

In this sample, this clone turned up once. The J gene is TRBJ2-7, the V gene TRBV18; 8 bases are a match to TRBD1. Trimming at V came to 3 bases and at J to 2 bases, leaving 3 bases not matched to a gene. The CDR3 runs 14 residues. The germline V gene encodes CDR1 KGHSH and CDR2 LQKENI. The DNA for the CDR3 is TGTGCCAGCTCACCGGGACAGGCAACCTACGAGCAGTACTTC. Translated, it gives CASSPGQATYEQYF.

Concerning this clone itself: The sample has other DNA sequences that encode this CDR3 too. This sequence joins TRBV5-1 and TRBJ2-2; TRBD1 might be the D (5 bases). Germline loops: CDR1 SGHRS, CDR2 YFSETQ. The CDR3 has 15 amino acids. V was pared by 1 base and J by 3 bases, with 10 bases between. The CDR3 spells CASSLSGRDTGELFF. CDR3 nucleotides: TGCGCCAGCAGCTTGTCCGGCAGGGACACCGGGGAGCTGTTTTTT.

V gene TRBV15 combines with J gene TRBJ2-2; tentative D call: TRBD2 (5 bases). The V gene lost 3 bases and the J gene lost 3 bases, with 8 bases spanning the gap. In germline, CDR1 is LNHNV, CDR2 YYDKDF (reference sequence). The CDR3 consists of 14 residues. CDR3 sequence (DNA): TGTGCCACCAGCAGGGCTAGCCACACCGGGGAGCTGTTTTTT. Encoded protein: CATSRASHTGELFF. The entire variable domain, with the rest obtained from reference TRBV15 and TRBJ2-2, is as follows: DAMVIQNPRYQVTQFGKPVTLSCSQTLNHNVMYWYQQKSSQAPKLLFHYYDKDFNNEADTPDNFQSRRPNTSFCFLDIRSPGLGDTAMYLCATSRASHTGELFFGEGSRLTVL.

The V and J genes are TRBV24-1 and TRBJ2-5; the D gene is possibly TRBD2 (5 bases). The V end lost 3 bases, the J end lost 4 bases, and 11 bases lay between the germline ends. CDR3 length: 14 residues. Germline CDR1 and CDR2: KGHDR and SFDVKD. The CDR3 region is CATSDAGRPETQYF. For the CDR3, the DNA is TGTGCCACCAGTGATGCGGGCCGGCCAGAGACCCAGTACTTC.

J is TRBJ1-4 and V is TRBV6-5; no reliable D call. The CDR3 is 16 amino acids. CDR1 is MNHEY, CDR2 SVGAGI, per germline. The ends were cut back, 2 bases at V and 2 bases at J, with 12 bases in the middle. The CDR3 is CASSYGRGYTNEKLFF. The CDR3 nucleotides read TGTGCCAGCAGTTACGGACGAGGGTACACTAATGAAAAACTGTTTTTT.